Given below is one TCR beta chain in context. Antigen: not known. These data are taken from a study of vaccination and CD4 T cells after COVID-19. Overall study: Investigators took post-vaccine samples a median 72 days after dose two, within a range of 14 to 241. Cells were stimulated with overlapping spike peptides from SARS-CoV-2, HCoV-NL63, HCoV-OC43 and HCoV-229E.

CDR3 length: 13 residues. Looked up from germline, CDR1 is LNHDA and CDR2 is SQIVND (reference sequence). Deletions cut 5 bases from V and 2 bases from J, with 9 bases between. Once obtained from cultured CD4+ T cells, the DNA was sequenced using the Oncomine TCR Beta short-read assay. Via MiXCR, TCRdb re-called the PCR reads, giving one row per CDR3 protein. The sample records 8,800 or so distinct CDR3 sequences, 40% to 60% being singletons. Treatment here: roughly 10-day PBMC culture with coronavirus spike peptide pools or control peptides (ViraFEST assay). The collection of CD4+ T cells from the unexposed donor took place before the COVID-19 pandemic (2011-2018). ViraFEST stimulated the growth of antigen-specific T cells using peptide pools and subsequently profiled their TCRs by sequencing. Investigators isolated CD4+ T cells by negative selection after around ten days of culture.

Sequencing was done on a sample of CD4+ T cells from blood, cultured in vitro. This chain uses TRBV19 with TRBJ2-5; D is undetermined. This clonotype was obtained from a human donor in good health. In DNA, the CDR3 is TGTGCCAGTAGTGTTAGGATTCAAGAGACCCAGTACTTC. This encodes CASSVRIQETQYF.